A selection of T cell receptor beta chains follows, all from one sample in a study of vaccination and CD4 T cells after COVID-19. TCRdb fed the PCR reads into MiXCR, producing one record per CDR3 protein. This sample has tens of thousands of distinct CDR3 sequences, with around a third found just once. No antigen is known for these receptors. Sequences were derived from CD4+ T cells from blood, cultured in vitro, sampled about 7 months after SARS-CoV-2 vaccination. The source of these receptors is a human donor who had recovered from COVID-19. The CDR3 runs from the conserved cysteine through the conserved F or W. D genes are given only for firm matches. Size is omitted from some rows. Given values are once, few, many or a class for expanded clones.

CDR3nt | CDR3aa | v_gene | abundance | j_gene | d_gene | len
TGTGCCAGCAGCATGACAGGGGGGGCCGAGCAGTACTTC | CASSMTGGAEQYF | TRBV27 | few | TRBJ2-7 | TRBD1 | 13
TGCAGTGTATTGCAGGGTAATCAGCCCCAGCATTTT | CSVLQGNQPQHF | TRBV20-1 | few | TRBJ1-5 | - | 12
TGTGCCAGTAGTATAGTCCGGGGCAGGGTGCCCTCAGGGCAGCCCCAGCATTTT | CASSIVRGRVPSGQPQHF | TRBV19 | - | TRBJ1-5 | - | 18
TGTGCCAGCAGCTTAGATGCCCCGGCGGGAGGGGGGTCAGATACGCAGTATTTT | CASSLDAPAGGGSDTQYF | TRBV11-3 | - | TRBJ2-3 | TRBD2 | 18
TGTGCCAGCTCACTCAGTTGGGGAGATACGCAGTATTTT | CASSLSWGDTQYF | TRBV18 | - | TRBJ2-3 | - | 13
TGTGCCAGCAGCTTAGATTTCCCAGATACGCAGTATTTT | CASSLDFPDTQYF | TRBV7-9 | few | TRBJ2-3 | - | 13
TGTGCCAGCAGCATCCCGTCCCCGTCTTCCTACGAGCAGTACTTC | CASSIPSPSSYEQYF | TRBV5-3 | - | TRBJ2-7 | - | 15
TGTGCCAGCAGTAGCAGGGGGTACGAGCAGTACTTC | CASSSRGYEQYF | TRBV6-1 | few | TRBJ2-7 | TRBD1 | 12
TGTGCCAGCAGCAAAGAGGGACAGGGGACGAACACCGGGGAGCTGTTTTTT | CASSKEGQGTNTGELFF | TRBV21-1 | once | TRBJ2-2 | - | 17
TGCAGTGCTAGAGATCCCGGGACTAGCACCGGGGAGCTGTTTTTT | CSARDPGTSTGELFF | TRBV20-1 | - | TRBJ2-2 | TRBD2 | 15
TGTGCCAGCACCGGGGACAGCGGCAACACTGAAGCTTTCTTT | CASTGDSGNTEAFF | TRBV6-2/TRBV6-3 | - | TRBJ1-1 | TRBD1 | 14
TGTGCCAGCAGCTTAGAAGGGACTAGCGGGAAGGAGACCCAGTACTTC | CASSLEGTSGKETQYF | TRBV11-3 | few | TRBJ2-5 | TRBD2 | 16
TGTGCCAGCAGCAATTTCATGGCAGCTCCTAATCAGCCCCAGCATTTT | CASSNFMAAPNQPQHF | TRBV21-1 | - | TRBJ1-5 | - | 16
TGTGCCAGCAGTTCTGACAGGGCTGGAAATCAGCCCCAGCATTTT | CASSSDRAGNQPQHF | TRBV6-2/TRBV6-3 | - | TRBJ1-5 | TRBD1 | 15
TGCAGTGCTGACCGAGAGACCCAGTACTTC | CSADRETQYF | TRBV20-1 | - | TRBJ2-5 | - | 10
TGTGCCAGTAGTATTAGGAGGGGTGGGGCTGGCTACACCTTC | CASSIRRGGAGYTF | TRBV19 | few | TRBJ1-2 | - | 14
TGTGCCAGCAGCTTAGGGGATAGGAATTCACCCCTCCACTTT | CASSLGDRNSPLHF | TRBV7-9 | - | TRBJ1-6 | - | 14